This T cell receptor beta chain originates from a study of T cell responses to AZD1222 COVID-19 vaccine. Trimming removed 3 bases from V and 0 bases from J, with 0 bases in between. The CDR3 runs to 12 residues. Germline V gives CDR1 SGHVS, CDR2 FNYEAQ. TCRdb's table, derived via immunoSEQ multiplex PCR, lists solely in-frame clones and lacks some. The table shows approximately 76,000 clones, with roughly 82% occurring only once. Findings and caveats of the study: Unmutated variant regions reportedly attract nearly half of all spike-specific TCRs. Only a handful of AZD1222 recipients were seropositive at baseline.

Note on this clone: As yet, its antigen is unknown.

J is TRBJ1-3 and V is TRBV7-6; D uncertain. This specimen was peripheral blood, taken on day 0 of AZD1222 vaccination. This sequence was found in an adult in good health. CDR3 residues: CASSFSGNTIYF. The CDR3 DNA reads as TGTGCCAGCAGCTTCTCTGGAAACACCATATATTTT.